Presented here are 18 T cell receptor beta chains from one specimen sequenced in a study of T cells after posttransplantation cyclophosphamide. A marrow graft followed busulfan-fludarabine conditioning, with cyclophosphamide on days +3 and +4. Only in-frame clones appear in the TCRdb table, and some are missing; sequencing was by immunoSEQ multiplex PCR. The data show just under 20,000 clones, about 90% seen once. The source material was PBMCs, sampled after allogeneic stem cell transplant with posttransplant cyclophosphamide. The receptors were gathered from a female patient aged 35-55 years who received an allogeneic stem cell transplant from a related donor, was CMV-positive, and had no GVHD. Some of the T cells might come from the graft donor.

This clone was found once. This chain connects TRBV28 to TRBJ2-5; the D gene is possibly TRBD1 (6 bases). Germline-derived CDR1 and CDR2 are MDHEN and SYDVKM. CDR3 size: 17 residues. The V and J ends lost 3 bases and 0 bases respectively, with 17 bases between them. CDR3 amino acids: CASSFTTGTLYQETQYF. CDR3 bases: TGTGCCAGCAGTTTCACGACCGGGACACTATACCAAGAGACCCAGTACTTC.

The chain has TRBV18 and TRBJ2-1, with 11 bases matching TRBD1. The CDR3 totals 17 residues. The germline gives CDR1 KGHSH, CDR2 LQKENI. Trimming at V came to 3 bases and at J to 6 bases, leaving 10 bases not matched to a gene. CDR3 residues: CASSPLPLGTGGNEQFF. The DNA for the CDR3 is TGTGCCAGCTCACCTTTACCACTCGGGACAGGGGGCAATGAGCAGTTCTTC. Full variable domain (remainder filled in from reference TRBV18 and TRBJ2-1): NAGVMQNPRHLVRRRGQEARLRCSPMKGHSHVYWYRQLPEEGLKFMVYLQKENIIDESGMPKERFSAEFPKEGPSILRIQQVVRGDSAAYFCASSPLPLGTGGNEQFFGPGTRLTVL.

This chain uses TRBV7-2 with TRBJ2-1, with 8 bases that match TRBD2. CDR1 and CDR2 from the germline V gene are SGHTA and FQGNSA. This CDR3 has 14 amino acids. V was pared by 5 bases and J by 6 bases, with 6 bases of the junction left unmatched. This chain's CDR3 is CASSLPGLVNEQFF. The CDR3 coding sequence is TGTGCCAGCAGCCTACCGGGACTAGTCAATGAGCAGTTCTTC.

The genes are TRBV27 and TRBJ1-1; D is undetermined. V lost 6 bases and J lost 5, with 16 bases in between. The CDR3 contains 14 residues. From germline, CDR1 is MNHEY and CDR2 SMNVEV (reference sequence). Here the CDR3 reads CASSPGSLGTEAFF. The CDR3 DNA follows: TGTGCCAGCAGCCCCGGGAGCCTAGGGACTGAAGCTTTCTTT.

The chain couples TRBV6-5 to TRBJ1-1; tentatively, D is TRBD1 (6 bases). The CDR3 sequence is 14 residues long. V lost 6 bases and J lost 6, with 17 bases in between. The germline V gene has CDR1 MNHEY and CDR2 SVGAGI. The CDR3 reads CASSLGGNRAEAFF. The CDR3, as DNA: TGTGCCAGCAGCCTAGGGGGAAACAGGGCTGAAGCTTTCTTT.

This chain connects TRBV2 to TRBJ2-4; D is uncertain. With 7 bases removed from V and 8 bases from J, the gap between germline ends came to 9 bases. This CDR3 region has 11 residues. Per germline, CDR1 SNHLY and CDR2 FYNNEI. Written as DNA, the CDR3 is TGTGCCAGCACCCCCCGAGACATTCAGTACTTC. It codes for CASTPRDIQYF.

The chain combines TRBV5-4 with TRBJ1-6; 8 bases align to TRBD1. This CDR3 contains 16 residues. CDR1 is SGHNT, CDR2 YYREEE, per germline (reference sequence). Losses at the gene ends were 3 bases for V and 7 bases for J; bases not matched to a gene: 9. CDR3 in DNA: TGTGCCAGCAGCTATACCGGACAGGGACGGAATTCACCCCTCCACTTT. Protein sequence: CASSYTGQGRNSPLHF.

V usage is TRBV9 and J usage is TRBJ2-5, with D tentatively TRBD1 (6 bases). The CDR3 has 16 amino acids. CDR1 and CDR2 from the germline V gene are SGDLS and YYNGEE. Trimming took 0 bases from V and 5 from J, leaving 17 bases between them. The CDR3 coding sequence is TGTGCCAGCAGCGTAGTGGGCAGGGGAGTATCGGAGACCCAGTACTTC. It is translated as CASSVVGRGVSETQYF.

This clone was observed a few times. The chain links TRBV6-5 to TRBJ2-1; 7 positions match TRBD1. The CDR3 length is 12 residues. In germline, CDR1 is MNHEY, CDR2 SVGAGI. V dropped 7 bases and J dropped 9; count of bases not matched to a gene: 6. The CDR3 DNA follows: TGTGCCAGCAACCGAGGGGGCCCTGAGCAGTTCTTC. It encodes CASNRGGPEQFF.

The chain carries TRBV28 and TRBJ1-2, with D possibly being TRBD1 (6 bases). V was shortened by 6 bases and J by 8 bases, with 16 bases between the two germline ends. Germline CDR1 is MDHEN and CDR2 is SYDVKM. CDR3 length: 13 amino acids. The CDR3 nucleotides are TGTGCCAGCAGCACAGGGTTCCTACGGGGCTACACCTTC. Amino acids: CASSTGFLRGYTF.

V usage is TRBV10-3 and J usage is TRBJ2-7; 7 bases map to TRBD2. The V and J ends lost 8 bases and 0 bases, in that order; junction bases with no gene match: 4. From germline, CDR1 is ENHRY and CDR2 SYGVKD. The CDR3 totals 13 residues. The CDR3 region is CAIGGLDSYEQYF. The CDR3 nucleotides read TGTGCCATCGGCGGACTAGACTCCTACGAGCAGTACTTC.

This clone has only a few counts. This chain's CDR3 is CASSEGTGGGEKLFF. In nucleotides, the CDR3 is TGCGCCAGCAGCGAAGGGACAGGCGGGGGTGAAAAACTGTTTTTT. The genes are TRBV5-1 and TRBJ1-4; 8 bases agree with TRBD1. After removal of 4 bases from V and 7 bases from J, the junction contained 9 bases not matched to a gene. CDR1 is SGHRS and CDR2 is YFSETQ in the germline V gene. This CDR3 spans 15 amino acids.

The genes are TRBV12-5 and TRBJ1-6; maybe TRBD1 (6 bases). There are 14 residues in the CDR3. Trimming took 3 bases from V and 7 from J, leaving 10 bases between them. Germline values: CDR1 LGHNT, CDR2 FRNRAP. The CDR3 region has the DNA TGTGCTAGTGGTTTAGGGGGACCGAATTCACCCCTCCACTTT. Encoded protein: CASGLGGPNSPLHF.

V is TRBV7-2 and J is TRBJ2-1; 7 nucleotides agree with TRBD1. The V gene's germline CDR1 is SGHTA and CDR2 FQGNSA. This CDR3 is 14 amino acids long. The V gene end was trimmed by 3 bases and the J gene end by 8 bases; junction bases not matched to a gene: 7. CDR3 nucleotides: TGTGCCAGCAGCTTTGACAGGGTGGGGTATGAGCAGTTCTTC. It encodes CASSFDRVGYEQFF.

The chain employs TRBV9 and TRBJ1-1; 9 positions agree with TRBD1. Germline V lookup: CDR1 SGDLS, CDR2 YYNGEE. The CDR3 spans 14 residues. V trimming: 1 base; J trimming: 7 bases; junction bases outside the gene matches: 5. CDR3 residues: CASSVTGGAGEAFF. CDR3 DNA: TGTGCCAGCAGCGTAACAGGGGGCGCGGGTGAAGCTTTCTTT.

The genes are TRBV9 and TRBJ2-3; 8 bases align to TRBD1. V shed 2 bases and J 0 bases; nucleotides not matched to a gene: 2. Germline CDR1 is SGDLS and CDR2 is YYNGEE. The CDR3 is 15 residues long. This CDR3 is CASSVDRASTDTQYF. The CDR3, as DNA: TGTGCCAGCAGCGTGGACAGGGCGAGCACAGATACGCAGTATTTT.

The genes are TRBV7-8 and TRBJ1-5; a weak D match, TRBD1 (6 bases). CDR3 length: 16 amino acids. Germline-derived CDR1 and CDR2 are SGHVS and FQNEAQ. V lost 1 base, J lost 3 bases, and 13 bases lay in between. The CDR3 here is CASSLGRTGNNQPQHF. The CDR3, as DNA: TGTGCCAGCAGCTTAGGTCGCACAGGGAACAATCAGCCCCAGCATTTT. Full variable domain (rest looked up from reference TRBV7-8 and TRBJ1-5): GAGVSQSPRYKVAKRGQDVALRCDPISGHVSLFWYQQALGQGPEFLTYFQNEAQLDKSGLPSDRFFAERPEGSVSTLKIQRTQQEDSAVYLCASSLGRTGNNQPQHFGDGTRLSIL.

The CDR3 protein is CASSLTGGRDTQYF. CDR3 DNA sequence: TGTGCCAGCAGCTTGACAGGGGGCCGGGATACGCAGTATTTT. This chain joins TRBV7-2 and TRBJ2-3; 10 bases agree with TRBD1. The V segment lost 3 bases and the J segment 6 bases; nucleotides outside the gene matches: 3. This CDR3 is built from 14 residues. The germline CDR1 and CDR2 sequences are SGHTA and FQGNSA.